The present entry profiles one T cell receptor (beta chain) with its context. The data are from a study of blood T cell repertoires in COVID-19. Repertoires were generated with immunoSEQ multiplex PCR, while TCRdb's copy carries only in-frame clones and drops some. The profile covers approximately 100,000 clones, with approximately 85% appearing a single time and 25% taken by the ten largest. The trim removed 5 bases at V and 7 bases at J, leaving 8 bases unmatched. This CDR3 contains 14 residues. Germline CDR1 SEHNR, CDR2 FQNEAQ (reference sequence). Input material: peripheral blood. The chain is built from TRBV7-9 and TRBJ2-7, with TRBD1 matching 10 bases. The receptor's source is a human donor in a cohort sampled during active COVID-19. CDR3 bases: TGTGCCAGCAGCCCCGACAGGGGGCTGGGGGAGCAGTACTTC. Translated, it gives CASSPDRGLGEQYF.